The entry below gives a single T cell receptor (beta chain) sequence along with its context. Its antigen is currently unknown. This specimen comes from a study of T-cell memory formation after mild COVID-19. Looking at the study overall: The TCR clusters were mostly specific to one donor. Study observations and caveats: In pre-infection memory, a portion of responding clones appeared, which suggested that cross-reactive memory joined. Shrinking CD4+ clones resided mostly in CM and EM, and CD8+ ones in EMRA.

Using constant-segment primers, 5'RACE produced TCR alpha and TCR beta cDNA libraries carrying sample barcodes and UMIs. A single record per CDR3 protein comes from TCRdb applying MiXCR to the 5' RACE reads. The sample lists around 99,000 distinct CDR3 sequences; over 13% were seen once. Germline CDR1 MNHEY, CDR2 SVGAGI. This CDR3 is built from 12 residues. V was clipped by 6 bases and J by 9 bases, with 9 bases between them. This chain joins TRBV6-5 and TRBJ1-6; D not resolved. This TCR derives from a man younger than 35 who had mild COVID-19 (a few samples of this study predate the infection). Cell type and time point are not known. Sample: PBMCs or a T cell subset sorted from them (not recorded which). The CDR3 region is CASRKQGSPLHF. In nucleotides, the CDR3 is TGTGCCAGCAGAAAGCAAGGTTCACCCCTCCACTTT.